One and the same sample provided the 26 T cell receptor beta chains below, sequenced in a study of blood T cell repertoires in COVID-19. TCRdb's copy holds only in-frame clones and misses some; the assay was immunoSEQ multiplex PCR. This table has around 300,000 clones, approximately 85% appearing once. The sample taken for sequencing was peripheral blood. The receptors here all came from a human donor in a cohort sampled during active COVID-19.

V and J are TRBV10-3 and TRBJ2-7, with 8 positions matching TRBD1. The CDR3 is 14 amino acids. Trimming took 10 bases from V and 3 from J; bases not matched to a gene: 11. From germline, CDR1 is ENHRY and CDR2 SYGVKD. The CDR3 nucleotides read TGTGCCACCGCATCCGGACAGGGTAACTACGAGCAGTACTTC. It is translated as CATASGQGNYEQYF.

The rearrangement links TRBV5-1 to TRBJ2-5; 10 nucleotides align to TRBD1. The CDR3 totals 17 residues. V lost 0 bases to trimming and J lost 4 bases; unmatched junction nucleotides: 9. Germline assignment: CDR1 SGHRS and CDR2 YFSETQ. This CDR3 is CASSLAGQGPYPETQYF. DNA for the CDR3: TGCGCCAGCAGCTTGGCGGGACAGGGGCCATATCCAGAGACCCAGTACTTC. Using reference TRBV5-1 and TRBJ2-5 for the parts outside the CDR3, the full variable domain is KAGVTQTPRYLIKTRGQQVTLSCSPISGHRSVSWYQQTPGQGLQFLFEYFSETQRNKGNFPGRFSGRQFSNSRSEMNVSTLELGDSALYLCASSLAGQGPYPETQYFGPGTRLLVL.

The rearrangement joins TRBV7-9 to TRBJ2-1; D perhaps matches TRBD2 (6 bases). The CDR3 extends over 15 amino acids. Trimming stripped 4 bases from V and 7 bases from J, with 17 bases between. CDR1 is SEHNR, CDR2 FQNEAQ, per germline (reference sequence). The CDR3 DNA is TGTGCCAGCAGCTACAATATCCAGCGGGCTAATGAGCAGTTCTTC. It translates to CASSYNIQRANEQFF.

The V and J genes are TRBV28 and TRBJ2-7; possible D gene TRBD2, 6 bases. This CDR3 region has 14 residues. The germline V gene has CDR1 MDHEN and CDR2 SYDVKM. V lost 7 bases, J lost 0 bases, and 13 bases lay in between. The CDR3 region has the DNA TGTGCCAGCACCCTAGACGGGGGCTCCTACGAGCAGTACTTC. It encodes CASTLDGGSYEQYF.

In DNA, the CDR3 is TGTGCCAGCAGCCGCGACAGCCAACACTACAATGAGCAGTTCTTC. Translation gives CASSRDSQHYNEQFF. The chain combines TRBV3-1 (or the pseudogene TRBV3-2) with TRBJ2-1; possible D gene TRBD1, 5 bases. CDR3 length: 15 residues. Trimming left V 4 bases short and J 3 bases short, with 13 bases between. Germline V CDR1 and CDR2: LGHDT, YNNKEL (reference sequence).

The chain has TRBV6-5 and TRBJ2-1; tentatively, D is TRBD1 (6 bases). CDR1 is MNHEY and CDR2 is SVGAGI in the germline V gene. The CDR3 loop spans 13 amino acids. The ends were cut back, 8 bases at V and 7 bases at J, with 15 bases in the middle. The CDR3, as DNA: TGTGCCAGCCGCCCGGGACACTCTAATGAGCAGTTCTTC. It yields the protein CASRPGHSNEQFF.

This clone appeared a few times. This rearrangement joins TRBV6-5 to TRBJ2-1, with D uncertain. The V gene lost 8 bases and the J gene lost 2 bases, with 16 bases spanning the gap. The CDR3 is made up of 15 amino acids. CDR1 and CDR2 from the germline V gene are MNHEY and SVGAGI. This CDR3 reads CASGSTGRAYNEQFF. Here the CDR3 DNA reads TGTGCCAGCGGAAGTACGGGTCGGGCCTACAATGAGCAGTTCTTC.

The V and J genes are TRBV11-2 and TRBJ2-2; D uncertain. The CDR3 runs to 13 residues. The germline V gene encodes CDR1 SGHAT and CDR2 FQNNGV. With 5 bases removed from V and 0 bases from J, the gap between germline ends came to 4 bases. The CDR3 DNA sequence: TGTGCCAGCAGCCCCTCGAACACCGGGGAGCTGTTTTTT. Translating it yields CASSPSNTGELFF.

The chain carries TRBV6-6 and TRBJ1-1; a possible D gene is TRBD1 (5 bases). CDR3 length: 15 residues. V gave up 8 bases and J gave up 0 bases, with 16 bases separating them. Germline V gives CDR1 MNHNY, CDR2 SVGAGI (reference sequence). CDR3 in amino acids: CASLSWGGLNTEAFF. The CDR3 DNA is TGTGCCAGCTTATCTTGGGGGGGTTTGAACACTGAAGCTTTCTTT.

The gene calls are TRBV6-5 and TRBJ1-1, with D uncertain. Germline V CDR1 and CDR2: MNHEY, SVGAGI. The V end lost 6 bases, the J end lost 4 bases, and 15 bases lay between the germline ends. CDR3 size: 14 residues. The CDR3 region has the DNA TGTGCCAGCAGGTCGCCCGGTCGGGGCACTGAAGCTTTCTTT. Its translation: CASRSPGRGTEAFF.

The chain joins TRBV2 to TRBJ2-7, with D uncertain. With 7 bases removed from V and 3 bases from J, the gap between germline ends came to 13 bases. The length of the CDR3 is 13 residues. Germline loops: CDR1 SNHLY, CDR2 FYNNEI. The CDR3 DNA reads as TGTGCCAGCACGATCCTCTCGGGCTACGAGCAGTACTTC. As protein: CASTILSGYEQYF.

The V gene is TRBV4-3, the J gene TRBJ2-2; D is uncertain. The germline CDR1 and CDR2 sequences are LGHNA and YSLEER. CDR3 length equals 15 residues. V was shortened by 4 bases and J by 3 bases, with 12 bases between the two germline ends. CDR3 DNA sequence: TGCGCCAGCAGCCGAGACGCACTGGACACCGGGGAGCTGTTTTTT. Translation: CASSRDALDTGELFF.

The J gene is TRBJ2-5, the V gene TRBV4-1; D is undetermined. Germline V gene lookup returns CDR1 MGHRA and CDR2 YSYEKL. The CDR3 loop spans 17 amino acids. V dropped 0 bases and J dropped 0 bases, with 14 bases sitting between them. CDR3 in amino acids: CASSQDPVGPYQETQYF. Written as DNA, the CDR3 is TGCGCCAGCAGCCAAGATCCAGTGGGCCCCTACCAAGAGACCCAGTACTTC.

V is TRBV7-2 and J is TRBJ2-7, with 7 positions matching TRBD1. Germline V gene sequence: CDR1 SGHTA, CDR2 FQGNSA. V was pared by 5 bases and J by 6 bases, with 13 bases of the junction left unmatched. The CDR3 covers 15 residues. The CDR3 DNA sequence: TGTGCCAGCAGCCCAGACAGGGCCCCTCGAGTCGAGCAGTACTTC. Protein sequence: CASSPDRAPRVEQYF.

The chain is built from TRBV18 and TRBJ2-7; tentatively, D is TRBD2 (5 bases). Trimming shortened V by 2 bases and J by 1 base, and 9 bases separated the two germline ends. The CDR3 consists of 14 residues. Germline CDR1 KGHSH, CDR2 LQKENI. For the CDR3, the DNA is TGTGCCAGCTCACCAGGACGGACTTCCTACGAGCAGTACTTC. Its translation is CASSPGRTSYEQYF. Full variable domain (rest looked up from reference TRBV18 and TRBJ2-7): NAGVMQNPRHLVRRRGQEARLRCSPMKGHSHVYWYRQLPEEGLKFMVYLQKENIIDESGMPKERFSAEFPKEGPSILRIQQVVRGDSAAYFCASSPGRTSYEQYFGPGTRLTVT.

This chain links TRBV4-3 with TRBJ1-1; D is ambiguous. The CDR3 runs 14 residues. Trimming removed 1 base at V and 1 base at J, with 7 bases between. Germline V gives CDR1 LGHNA, CDR2 YSLEER. CDR3 sequence reads: CASSQVRENTEAFF. In DNA form, the CDR3 reads TGCGCCAGCAGCCAAGTGAGAGAGAACACTGAAGCTTTCTTT.

This chain links TRBV27 with TRBJ2-2, with D perhaps TRBD2 (5 bases). Germline lookup yields CDR1 MNHEY and CDR2 SMNVEV (reference sequence). This CDR3 spans 15 amino acids. V dropped 2 bases and J dropped 5 bases, with 12 bases sitting between them. The CDR3 spells CASSLEGLPTGELFF. CDR3 sequence (DNA): TGTGCCAGCAGTTTAGAGGGCCTACCTACCGGGGAGCTGTTTTTT.

This chain connects TRBV28 to TRBJ1-1; D is perhaps TRBD1 (6 bases). Germline-derived CDR1 and CDR2 are MDHEN and SYDVKM. The length of the CDR3 is 12 residues. Trimming took off 6 bases at V and 7 bases at J, with 12 bases between the two ends. In nucleotides, the CDR3 is TGTGCCAGCAGCGTCACAGGGAATGAAGCTTTCTTT. It specifies CASSVTGNEAFF.

V and J are TRBV27 and TRBJ2-1, with D maybe TRBD2 (7 bases). The CDR3 has 15 residues. The germline V gene has CDR1 MNHEY and CDR2 SMNVEV (reference sequence). Trimming took off 6 bases at V and 1 base at J, with 13 bases between the two ends. This chain's CDR3 is CASRGGQGSYNEQFF. The CDR3 DNA follows: TGTGCCAGCAGGGGAGGGCAGGGGTCCTACAATGAGCAGTTCTTC.

The gene calls are TRBV24-1 and TRBJ2-1; 11 bases are a match to TRBD1. Trimming took 4 bases from V and 10 from J; bases not matched to a gene: 5. CDR3 length equals 14 residues. The germline CDR1 and CDR2 sequences are KGHDR and SFDVKD. This CDR3 reads CATSEGQGAGEQFF. The CDR3 coding sequence is TGTGCCACCAGTGAAGGACAGGGGGCAGGGGAGCAGTTCTTC.

In nucleotides, the CDR3 is TGTGCCAGCTCACCGCGACAGGGCGACTCCTACAATGAGCAGTTCTTC. Protein sequence: CASSPRQGDSYNEQFF. V usage is TRBV18 and J usage is TRBJ2-1; TRBD1 aligns across 7 bases. V lost 3 bases to trimming and J lost 0 bases; unmatched junction nucleotides: 5. Germline lookup yields CDR1 KGHSH and CDR2 LQKENI. This CDR3 is 16 amino acids long.

The genes are TRBV7-9 and TRBJ2-1; maybe TRBD1 (5 bases). V was clipped by 2 bases and J by 7 bases, with 12 bases between them. Germline values: CDR1 SEHNR, CDR2 FQNEAQ (reference sequence). CDR3 length: 14 residues. CDR3 residues: CASSLTARANEQFF. In DNA, the CDR3 is TGTGCCAGCAGCTTAACGGCCAGGGCGAATGAGCAGTTCTTC.

This chain connects TRBV24-1 to TRBJ2-7, with 10 positions matching TRBD1. Germline CDR1 is KGHDR and CDR2 is SFDVKD. The J segment lost 3 bases and the V segment lost 4 bases, leaving 5 bases of the junction unmatched. The CDR3 spans 15 residues. Written as DNA, the CDR3 is TGTGCCACCAGTGACACCCGGACAGGGGGCTACGAGCAGTACTTC. This sequence encodes CATSDTRTGGYEQYF.

The V and J genes are TRBV6-5 and TRBJ1-2; D perhaps matches TRBD1 (5 bases). The ends were cut back, 6 bases at V and 2 bases at J, with 16 bases in the middle. The CDR3 is 15 residues long. The germline gives CDR1 MNHEY, CDR2 SVGAGI. The CDR3 sequence is CASRRRSGGNYGYTF. CDR3 bases: TGTGCCAGCAGACGCCGTTCGGGGGGAAACTATGGCTACACCTTC.

CDR3 loop: CASSSEAVQPQHF. The CDR3 region has the DNA TGTGCCAGCAGCTCAGAGGCGGTTCAGCCCCAGCATTTT. The genes are TRBV7-9 and TRBJ1-5; D is ambiguous. Germline-derived CDR1 and CDR2 are SEHNR and FQNEAQ (reference sequence). Trimming cost V 4 bases and J 6 bases, with 10 bases left between them. This CDR3 region has 13 residues.

This chain joins TRBV7-3 and TRBJ2-1, with D maybe TRBD2 (6 bases). V lost 5 bases and J 7 bases, leaving 15 bases between the germline ends. CDR1 and CDR2 (germline): SGHTA, FQGTGA. The CDR3 sequence is 14 residues long. The CDR3 DNA reads as TGTGCCAGCAGCCCCCGGAGCGGGCCTAATGAGCAGTTCTTC. Its protein product is CASSPRSGPNEQFF. Full variable domain (missing parts from reference TRBV7-3 and TRBJ2-1): GAGVSQTPSNKVTEKGKYVELRCDPISGHTALYWYRQSLGQGPEFLIYFQGTGAADDSGLPNDRFFAVRPEGSVSTLKIQRTERGDSAVYLCASSPRSGPNEQFFGPGTRLTVL.